The clone carrying this T cell receptor (beta chain) was detected a few times. This record comes from a study of T cell repertoires in cytomegalovirus infection. From the reads, TCRdb called clonotypes with MiXCR, one entry per CDR3 protein. The sample carries about 360,000 distinct CDR3 sequences, 15% to 20% recorded once. The sequence derives from a human donor in good health (CMV status not recorded). Some clones in this sample may be carry-over from other donors' samples. The source material was PBMCs.

The CDR3 coding sequence is TGTGCCAGCAAGGGGACAGACTTGAGCAATCAGCCCCAGCATTTT. As protein: CASKGTDLSNQPQHF. The chain couples TRBV2 to TRBJ1-5; 7 positions match TRBD1. In germline, CDR1 is SNHLY, CDR2 FYNNEI. The CDR3 length is 15 residues. With 7 bases clipped from V and 1 base from J, the junction kept 7 bases outside the gene matches.